These 27 T cell receptor beta chains share one sample of origin, sequenced in a study of post-analysis software for immune sequencing data. Study-level points and caveats: Elevated frequency relative to controls characterized several TRBV segments in patients, TRBV5-6, TRBV5-1 and TRBV20-1 among them.

No cognate antigen is known for these TCRs. TCR beta libraries were prepared from cDNA with unique molecular identifiers. TCRdb used MiXCR to reprocess the PCR reads, holding one entry per CDR3 protein. The sample includes roughly 200,000 distinct CDR3 sequences, 25% to 35% of them seen just once. Material for sequencing was blood. These receptors originate from a girl between 2 and 17 years old with multiple sclerosis.

This chain connects TRBV9 to TRBJ2-1; 13 bases align to TRBD2. The CDR3 runs to 19 residues. CDR1 is SGDLS and CDR2 is YYNGEE in the germline V gene. Trimming took 0 bases from V and 7 from J; bases not matched to a gene: 13. Written as DNA, the CDR3 is TGTGCCAGCAGCGTAGCTACATTGACTAGCGGGGGGATGGGAAATGAGCAGTTCTTC. It is translated as CASSVATLTSGGMGNEQFF.

To note about this clonotype: A much larger clone lies a single base off, so this may be a read error. The rearrangement links TRBV5-1 to TRBJ2-3, with TRBD2 as a possible D gene (5 bases). Germline lookup yields CDR1 SGHRS and CDR2 YFSETQ. The CDR3 has 15 residues. This CDR3 reads CASSINSASTDMQYF. The CDR3 DNA reads TGCGCCAGCAGCATAAACTCCGCTAGCACAGATATGCAGTATTTT.

V gene TRBV5-1 combines with J gene TRBJ2-5, with TRBD1 matching over 10 bases. V lost 4 bases and J lost 5; bases outside the gene matches: 11. This CDR3 region has 16 residues. CDR1 is SGHRS and CDR2 is YFSETQ in the germline V gene. The CDR3, as DNA: TGCGCCAGCAGCCCCAGGACAGGGGGTAGGTGGGAGACCCAGTACTTC. This sequence encodes CASSPRTGGRWETQYF.

Ten or more counts support this clonotype. V gene TRBV6-1 combines with J gene TRBJ2-1; a possible D gene is TRBD2 (6 bases). CDR1 is MNHNS and CDR2 is SASEGT in the germline V gene. This CDR3 is built from 14 residues. V was cut by 5 bases and J by 9 bases, with 17 bases left in between. In DNA, the CDR3 is TGTGCCAGCAGTCCTCGGAGGGCCTCCGGTGAGCAGTTCTTC. This codes for CASSPRRASGEQFF.

This clonotype was seen at least ten times. This chain connects TRBV6-1 to TRBJ2-5; TRBD1 matches at 8 bases. Germline lookup yields CDR1 MNHNS and CDR2 SASEGT. The CDR3 contains 13 residues. Trimming took 5 bases from V and 13 from J; bases not matched to a gene: 12. The CDR3 coding sequence is TGTGCCAGCAGTCAGGACAGGGCCAACTACCCGTACTTC. It is translated as CASSQDRANYPYF.

Many counts were recorded for this clonotype. The chain carries TRBV28 and TRBJ2-5, with D perhaps matching TRBD1 or TRBD2 (7 bases each). Between the trimmed V and J ends, which lost 6 bases and 4 bases, there was a span of 18 bases. The CDR3 consists of 15 residues. Germline V gene sequence: CDR1 MDHEN, CDR2 SYDVKM. This CDR3 is CASRQTRGGTETQYF. Here the CDR3 DNA reads TGTGCCAGCAGACAAACCAGGGGGGGGACAGAGACCCAGTACTTC.

This clonotype was seen only once. The V and J genes are TRBV11-2 and TRBJ2-2, with 7 bases lining up with TRBD2. In germline, CDR1 is SGHAT, CDR2 FQNNGV. Trimming cost V 2 bases and J 6 bases; bases outside gene matches: 9. This CDR3 contains 16 residues. As DNA, the CDR3 is TGTGCCAGCAGCTTACTGTGGGGGGGAACGGCCGGGGAGCTGTTTTTT. Its protein product is CASSLLWGGTAGELFF.

Turning to this clonotype: An end of the junction differs from the germline gene, which may be a read error. The chain employs TRBV12-3 or TRBV12-4 and TRBJ2-3, with TRBD2 matching 8 bases. CDR3 length: 14 amino acids. This CDR3 is CASSHREGPDAQYF. The CDR3 region has the DNA TGTGCCAGCAGTCATCGGGAGGGCCCAGATGCGCAGTATTTT.

This clonotype has ten or more counts. The rearrangement uses TRBV7-2 and TRBJ2-7; D possibly corresponds to TRBD2 (5 bases). The V end was cut by 2 bases, the J end by 0 bases, with 11 bases between. Germline CDR1 SGHTA, CDR2 FQGNSA. The CDR3 runs 15 residues. The CDR3 DNA is TGTGCCAGCAGCTTAAGCGGCCTTTTCTCCTACGAGCAGTACTTC. This translates into CASSLSGLFSYEQYF.

The sample holds a few counts of this clonotype. The chain uses TRBV13 and TRBJ2-1; no firm D call. With 0 bases removed from V and 8 bases from J, the gap between germline ends came to 8 bases. The CDR3 has 13 amino acids. Per germline, CDR1 PRHDT and CDR2 FYEKMQ (reference sequence). The CDR3 region is CASSLGGIDEQFF. As DNA, the CDR3 is TGTGCCAGCAGCTTAGGAGGGATCGATGAGCAGTTCTTC. Full variable domain (rest looked up from reference TRBV13 and TRBJ2-1): AAGVIQSPRHLIKEKRETATLKCYPIPRHDTVYWYQQGPGQDPQFLISFYEKMQSDKGSIPDRFSAQQFSDYHSELNMSSLELGDSALYFCASSLGGIDEQFFGPGTRLTVL.

This clonotype was seen at least ten times. This rearrangement joins TRBV12-3 or TRBV12-4 to TRBJ2-7, with D perhaps given as TRBD1 or TRBD2 (5 bases each). V was cut by 5 bases and J by 2 bases, with 13 bases left in between. This CDR3 has 14 residues. CDR3 coding DNA: TGTGCCAGCAGTCGACGGGGCCCTACCTACGAGCAGTACTTC. Its protein is CASSRRGPTYEQYF.

The table lists this clonotype with many counts. The V and J genes are TRBV20-1 and TRBJ2-4; possible D gene TRBD2, 5 bases. The germline CDR1 and CDR2 sequences are DFQATT and SNEGSKA (reference sequence). Deletions cut 3 bases from V and 3 bases from J, with 9 bases between. CDR3 length equals 13 residues. The CDR3 DNA follows: TGCAGTGCTAGCGGGATAAACAAAAACATTCAGTACTTC. It yields the protein CSASGINKNIQYF.

The chain has TRBV5-1 and TRBJ2-7; unclear D gene. Germline CDR1 SGHRS, CDR2 YFSETQ. V gave up 3 bases and J gave up 7 bases, with 8 bases separating them. CDR3 length equals 11 residues. DNA of the CDR3: TGCGCCAGCAGCTCCATGAGGGAGCAGTACTTC. Protein product: CASSSMREQYF. The full variable domain, in which reference TRBV5-1 and TRBJ2-7 provide the parts outside the CDR3, is KAGVTQTPRYLIKTRGQQVTLSCSPISGHRSVSWYQQTPGQGLQFLFEYFSETQRNKGNFPGRFSGRQFSNSRSEMNVSTLELGDSALYLCASSSMREQYFGPGTRLTVT.

The J gene is TRBJ2-2, the V gene TRBV5-1; 9 positions agree with TRBD2. The germline V gene has CDR1 SGHRS and CDR2 YFSETQ. This CDR3 contains 17 residues. V lost 1 base and J lost 1; bases outside the gene matches: 5. The chain's CDR3 is CASSLFSSGKNTGELFF. For the CDR3, the DNA is TGCGCCAGCAGCTTGTTTTCTAGCGGGAAGAACACCGGGGAGCTGTTTTTT.

The rearrangement uses TRBV6-5 and TRBJ2-3; a possible D gene is TRBD2 (7 bases). V lost 1 base and J 3 bases, leaving 20 bases between the germline ends. Per the germline V gene, CDR1 is MNHEY and CDR2 is SVGAGI. The CDR3 is 18 residues long. The chain's CDR3 is CASSYYAVWGGLTDTQYF. The CDR3 DNA sequence: TGTGCCAGCAGTTACTACGCTGTATGGGGGGGCCTTACAGATACGCAGTATTTT.

V is TRBV5-1 and J is TRBJ1-1; D call uncertain. Germline V gene sequence: CDR1 SGHRS, CDR2 YFSETQ. Between the trimmed V and J ends, which lost 2 bases and 3 bases, there was a span of 11 bases. The CDR3 spans 14 residues. CDR3 bases: TGCGCCAGCAGCTTCCTAAGTCAGGACACTGAAGCTTTCTTT. This gives the protein CASSFLSQDTEAFF. Full variable domain (remainder filled in from reference TRBV5-1 and TRBJ1-1): KAGVTQTPRYLIKTRGQQVTLSCSPISGHRSVSWYQQTPGQGLQFLFEYFSETQRNKGNFPGRFSGRQFSNSRSEMNVSTLELGDSALYLCASSFLSQDTEAFFGQGTRLTVV.

The chain recombines TRBV5-1 with TRBJ2-2, with no clear D. V was pared by 4 bases and J by 2 bases, with 3 bases between. CDR1 is SGHRS and CDR2 is YFSETQ in the germline V gene. The CDR3 is made up of 12 amino acids. For the CDR3, the DNA is TGCGCCAGCAGCACAAACACCGGGGAGCTGTTTTTT. Translating it yields CASSTNTGELFF. Combining the CDR3 with reference TRBV5-1 and TRBJ2-2 gives the whole variable domain KAGVTQTPRYLIKTRGQQVTLSCSPISGHRSVSWYQQTPGQGLQFLFEYFSETQRNKGNFPGRFSGRQFSNSRSEMNVSTLELGDSALYLCASSTNTGELFFGEGSRLTVL.

This clonotype came up a few times. The chain recombines TRBV5-1 with TRBJ1-1; 9 positions agree with TRBD1. Germline V gives CDR1 SGHRS, CDR2 YFSETQ. With V trimmed by 0 bases and J by 11 bases, 8 bases remained unmatched. This CDR3 spans 14 amino acids. Here the CDR3 DNA reads TGCGCCAGCAGCTTGGATCTACAGGGGGCAAAGGCTTTCTTT. This codes for CASSLDLQGAKAFF.

This clonotype has at least ten counts. This chain uses TRBV20-1 with TRBJ1-2; 10 bases match TRBD1. The junction had 3 bases not matched to a gene; V was cut back by 3 bases and J by 2 bases. The CDR3 extends over 14 amino acids. Germline assignment: CDR1 DFQATT and CDR2 SNEGSKA (reference sequence). The CDR3 DNA is TGCAGTGCTAGGGGGGGACAGGGGAACTATGGCTACACCTTC. Amino acids: CSARGGQGNYGYTF.

For this clonotype: The germline gene is not matched at one end of the junction; a read error may be the cause. This chain uses TRBV5-1 with TRBJ1-6; a possible D gene is TRBD1 (5 bases). The germline gives CDR1 SGHRS, CDR2 YFSETQ. This CDR3 has 13 amino acids. CDR3 nucleotides: TGCGCCAGCAGCCGTGACGGTTGGACACCCCCCCACTTT. Residues: CASSRDGWTPPHF.

The J gene is TRBJ1-1, the V gene TRBV5-1; maybe TRBD1 (6 bases). From germline, CDR1 is SGHRS and CDR2 YFSETQ. This CDR3 is built from 16 residues. V was clipped by 4 bases and J by 0 bases, with 16 bases between them. The CDR3 spells CASSPRVGAVNTEAFF. CDR3 bases: TGCGCCAGCAGCCCCCGGGTGGGGGCGGTGAACACTGAAGCTTTCTTT.

A word on this clonotype: A single base separates this from a much larger clone, so it may be a read error. The V call is TRBV4-1, the J call TRBJ1-2; D is ambiguous. The germline CDR1 and CDR2 sequences are MGHRA and YSYEKL. CDR3 length: 15 amino acids. This chain's CDR3 is CASGQDLGVAYGYTF. CDR3 sequence (DNA): TGCGCCAGCGGCCAAGATCTTGGGGTTGCCTATGGCTACACCTTC.

In its sample, this clonotype was seen a few times. The chain uses TRBV27 and TRBJ2-4; 8 bases are a match to TRBD2. With V trimmed by 5 bases and J by 0 bases, 18 bases remained unmatched. Germline V gives CDR1 MNHEY, CDR2 SMNVEV (reference sequence). The CDR3 is 20 residues long. CDR3 DNA: TGTGCCAGCAGTCCACGGCCCCCCGGGAGGGCTTTGATAGCCAAAAACATTCAGTACTTC. This codes for CASSPRPPGRALIAKNIQYF.

The sample holds a few counts of this clonotype. The chain uses TRBV5-1 and TRBJ2-3; 12 bases are a match to TRBD2. J gave up 0 bases and V 4 bases, and 12 bases lay outside the gene matches. CDR3 size: 19 residues. Germline CDR1 and CDR2: SGHRS and YFSETQ. The CDR3 coding sequence is TGCGCCAGCAGCCCAGGACTAGCGGGGAGACCTCCTAGCACAGATACGCAGTATTTT. This gives the protein CASSPGLAGRPPSTDTQYF.

The sample holds many counts of this clonotype. The chain combines TRBV5-1 with TRBJ2-1, with D perhaps matching TRBD1 or TRBD2 (5 bases each). Per germline, CDR1 SGHRS and CDR2 YFSETQ. CDR3 length equals 15 residues. V lost 4 bases, J lost 7 bases, and 18 bases lay in between. The CDR3 sequence is CASSPFGTGGNEQFF. DNA of the CDR3: TGCGCCAGCAGCCCCTTCGGGACGGGTGGGAATGAGCAGTTCTTC.

Comments on this clonotype: A much larger clone lies a single base off, so this may be a read error. J is TRBJ2-3 and V is TRBV12-3 or TRBV12-4, with TRBD2 identical over 10 bases. V dropped 10 bases and J dropped 8; count of bases not matched to a gene: 15. This CDR3 spans 15 amino acids. The CDR3 reads CANSLGLANEITQYF. CDR3 nucleotide sequence: TGTGCCAACAGCTTGGGACTAGCGAATGAAATTACGCAGTATTTT.

As regards this clonotype: At one boundary the junction diverges from the germline segment, which might be a read error. The chain uses TRBV18 and TRBJ1-5; possibly TRBD1 for D (5 bases). The CDR3 is made up of 16 amino acids. Germline V gene data show CDR1 as KGHSH and CDR2 as LQKENI. In DNA form, the CDR3 reads TGTGTCAGCTCCCGATACCGGGACGATAGCAATCAGCCCCAGCATTTT. It codes for CVSSRYRDDSNQPQHF.